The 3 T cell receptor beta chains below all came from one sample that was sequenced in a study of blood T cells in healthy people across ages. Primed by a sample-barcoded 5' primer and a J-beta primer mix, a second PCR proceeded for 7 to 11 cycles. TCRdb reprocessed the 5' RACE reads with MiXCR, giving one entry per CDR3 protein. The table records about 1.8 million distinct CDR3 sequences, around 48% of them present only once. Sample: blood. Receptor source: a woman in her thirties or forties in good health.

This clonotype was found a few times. This chain's CDR3 is CSVCDGTYEQYF. Here the CDR3 DNA reads TGCAGTGTGTGTGACGGTACCTACGAGCAGTACTTC. J is TRBJ2-7 and V is TRBV20-1; D is ambiguous. This CDR3 region has 12 residues. V was trimmed by 7 bases and J by 2 bases, leaving 12 bases between them. Germline loops: CDR1 DFQATT, CDR2 SNEGSKA (reference sequence).

The CDR3 region is CASSYRDRRWEQFF. The CDR3 bases are TGTGCCAGCAGTTACCGGGACAGGAGGTGGGAGCAGTTCTTC. The chain combines TRBV27 with TRBJ2-1, with TRBD1 matching over 8 bases. Germline CDR1 and CDR2: MNHEY and SMNVEV (reference sequence). The CDR3 is 14 residues long. The V and J ends lost 4 bases and 10 bases, in that order; junction bases with no gene match: 9.

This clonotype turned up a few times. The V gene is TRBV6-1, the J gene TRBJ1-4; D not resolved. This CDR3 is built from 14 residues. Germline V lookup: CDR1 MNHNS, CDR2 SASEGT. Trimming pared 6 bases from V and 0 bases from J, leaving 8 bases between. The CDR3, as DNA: TGTGCCAGCAGGTCGATGGCAACTAATGAAAAACTGTTTTTT. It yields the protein CASRSMATNEKLFF.